Listed here are 5 T cell receptor beta chains from one sample, sequenced in a study of T cells after yellow fever vaccination. Each CDR3 protein gets one entry after TCRdb re-called the 5' RACE reads with MiXCR. Among more than 95,000 distinct CDR3 sequences, more than 7.5% were seen once, and the ten largest hold roughly 40%. Specimen: CD8+ T cells sorted from PBMCs, collected on the day of the yellow fever booster vaccination. The receptors were gathered from a man younger than 35 who received the YFV17D yellow fever vaccine.

The chain couples TRBV5-1 to TRBJ2-3, with a tentative D call TRBD1 (5 bases). Trimming stripped 0 bases from V and 0 bases from J, with 14 bases between. The length of the CDR3 is 17 residues. Germline loops: CDR1 SGHRS, CDR2 YFSETQ. The CDR3 DNA reads TGCGCCAGCAGCTTGGGGACACAGAAAATAAGCACAGATACGCAGTATTTT. It translates to CASSLGTQKISTDTQYF.

The chain has TRBV3-1 and TRBJ2-7; TRBD2 agrees at 11 bases. Losses at the gene ends were 4 bases for V and 0 bases for J; bases not matched to a gene: 14. Germline V gene lookup returns CDR1 LGHDT and CDR2 YNNKEL (reference sequence). The CDR3 is 19 amino acids. Here the CDR3 DNA reads TGTGCCAGCAGCCCTAACCAACTAGCGGGGGCAATAAGCTCCTACGAGCAGTACTTC. It is translated as CASSPNQLAGAISSYEQYF.

This clonotype turned up a few times. This rearrangement joins TRBV4-2 to TRBJ2-5; 10 nucleotides align to TRBD1. The V segment lost 4 bases and the J segment 4 bases; nucleotides outside the gene matches: 6. This CDR3 is built from 15 residues. Germline CDR1 LGHNA, CDR2 YNFKEQ. CDR3 region: CASSPGTGDGETQYF. DNA of the CDR3: TGTGCCAGCAGCCCCGGGACAGGGGATGGAGAGACCCAGTACTTC.

In this sample, this clonotype turned up a few times. The chain carries TRBV18 and TRBJ2-3; D is unresolved. V lost 6 bases to trimming and J lost 2 bases, with 27 bases between them. This CDR3 is built from 19 residues. Germline CDR1 and CDR2: KGHSH and LQKENI. CDR3 in DNA: TGTGCCAGCTCCCCAGATCAGGCCCTTCAGACCGAAGACACAGATACGCAGTATTTT. This gives the protein CASSPDQALQTEDTDTQYF.

This clonotype was detected ten times or more. This chain links TRBV7-8 with TRBJ2-1; 7 bases match TRBD2. Trimming took 7 bases from V and 2 from J; bases not matched to a gene: 8. CDR3 length: 15 residues. CDR1 is SGHVS and CDR2 is FQNEAQ in the germline V gene. The DNA of the CDR3 is TGTGCCAGCACGACATGGGAGGGCACCTACAATGAGCAGTTCTTC. This encodes CASTTWEGTYNEQFF.